This T cell receptor (beta chain) is drawn from a study of blood T cell repertoires in COVID-19. Germline CDR1 and CDR2: MNHEY and SVGAGI. The V segment lost 4 bases and the J segment 6 bases; nucleotides outside the gene matches: 6. The CDR3 length is 15 residues. Clones were read by immunoSEQ multiplex PCR, and TCRdb kept only the in-frame ones, dropping some. The sample has approximately 240,000 clones, 70% to 90% seen once; the top ten hold more than 2.5%. The chain carries TRBV6-5 and TRBJ2-1, with TRBD1 identical over 10 bases. This clonotype originated in a woman aged 25 to 45 who had recovered from COVID-19. Material: peripheral blood. The CDR3 DNA reads TGTGCCAGCAGTTTCCGGGACAGGGGACGCAATGAGCAGTTCTTC. As protein: CASSFRDRGRNEQFF.